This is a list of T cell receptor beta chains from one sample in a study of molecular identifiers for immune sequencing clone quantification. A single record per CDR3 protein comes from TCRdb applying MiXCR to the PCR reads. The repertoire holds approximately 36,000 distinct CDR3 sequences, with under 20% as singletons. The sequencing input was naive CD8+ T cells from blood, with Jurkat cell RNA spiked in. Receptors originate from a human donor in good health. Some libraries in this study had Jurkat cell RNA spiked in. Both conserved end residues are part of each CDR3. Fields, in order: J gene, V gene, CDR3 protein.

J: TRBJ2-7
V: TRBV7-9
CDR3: CASSLVGTGVHEQYF

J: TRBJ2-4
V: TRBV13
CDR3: CASSTDEEAKNIQYF

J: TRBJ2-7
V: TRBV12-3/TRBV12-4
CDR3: CASSAEAYEQYF

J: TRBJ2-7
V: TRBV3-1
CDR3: CASSQDLLYEQYF

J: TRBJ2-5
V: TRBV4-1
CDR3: CASSQDWATEGYQETRYF

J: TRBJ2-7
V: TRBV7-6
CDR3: CASSPLGQSDEQYF

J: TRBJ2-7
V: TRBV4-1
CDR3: CASSQATPGQTYEQYF

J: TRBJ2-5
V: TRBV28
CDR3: CASSLSVQETQYF

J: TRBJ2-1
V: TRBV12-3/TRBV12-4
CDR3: CASSLGTLNNEQFF

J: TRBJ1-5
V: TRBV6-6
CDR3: CATKRGVSNQPQHF

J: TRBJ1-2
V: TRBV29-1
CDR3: CSVDTGDGYTF

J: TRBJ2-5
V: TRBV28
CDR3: CASSLDRRGWEETQYF

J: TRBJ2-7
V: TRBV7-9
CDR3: CASSLAGGAHEQYF

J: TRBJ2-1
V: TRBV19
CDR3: CASSMGRLSSYNEQFF

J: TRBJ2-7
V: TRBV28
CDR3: CASTPLAGDYEQYF

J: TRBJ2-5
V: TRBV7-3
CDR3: CASSLKVEETQYF

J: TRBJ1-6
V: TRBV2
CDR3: CASHGGLSPLHF